These 4 T cell receptor beta chains originate from one sample sequenced in a study of blood T cells in healthy people across ages. Then a second PCR, running about 6 to 11 cycles, was carried out with a sample-barcoded 5' primer and a J-beta primer mix. Each CDR3 protein gets one entry after TCRdb re-called the 5' RACE reads with MiXCR. The sample has roughly 900,000 distinct CDR3 sequences; around 30% are singletons. The sequencing input was blood. These receptors all come from a woman at least 80 years old in good health.

This clonotype was detected ten times or more. V usage is TRBV7-2 and J usage is TRBJ2-4, with 9 bases that match TRBD1. This CDR3 spans 14 amino acids. The V gene's germline CDR1 is SGHTA and CDR2 FQGNSA. J lost 6 bases, V lost 6 bases, and 6 bases had no gene match. Here the CDR3 reads CASSSGTGLNIQYF. CDR3 DNA: TGTGCCAGCAGTTCCGGGACAGGGCTAAACATTCAGTACTTC.

The V gene is TRBV5-1, the J gene TRBJ2-5; perhaps TRBD1 as D (6 bases). CDR3 length: 13 residues. CDR1 is SGHRS, CDR2 YFSETQ, per germline. V dropped 5 bases and J dropped 11 bases, with 19 bases sitting between them. The DNA of the CDR3 is TGCGCCAGCAGGGACAGCTTTGAGGAGGAGCAGTACTTC. Residues: CASRDSFEEEQYF.

This clonotype was detected only a few times. The rearrangement uses TRBV7-8 and TRBJ1-1, with D possibly TRBD1 on 6 matching bases. V was pared by 6 bases and J by 5 bases, with 25 bases between. This CDR3 spans 17 amino acids. Germline CDR1 and CDR2: SGHVS and FQNEAQ. The CDR3 sequence is CASSHPTSGGKRTEAFF. CDR3 sequence (DNA): TGTGCCAGCAGTCACCCCACTTCCGGGGGCAAGCGAACTGAAGCTTTCTTT. The full variable domain, with the rest looked up from reference TRBV7-8 and TRBJ1-1, is GAGVSQSPRYKVAKRGQDVALRCDPISGHVSLFWYQQALGQGPEFLTYFQNEAQLDKSGLPSDRFFAERPEGSVSTLKIQRTQQEDSAVYLCASSHPTSGGKRTEAFFGQGTRLTVV.

There are a few counts of this clonotype. A much more abundant neighbour one base away suggests this may be a read error. CDR3 in amino acids: CAASGAGNEQFF. For the CDR3, the DNA is TGTGCCGCCTCGGGGGCGGGCAATGAGCAGTTCTTC. The rearrangement links TRBV12-3 or TRBV12-4 to TRBJ2-1; the D call may be TRBD1 or TRBD2 (6 bases each). The CDR3 totals 12 residues. Trimming removed 11 bases from V and 6 bases from J, with 14 bases in between.